This T cell receptor beta chain is from a study of blood T cell repertoires in COVID-19. Study overall: Researchers got acute and convalescent COVID-19 samples from the United States, Italy and Spain.

Trimming removed 4 bases from V and 4 bases from J, with 8 bases in between. The CDR3 covers 12 residues. Germline V lookup: CDR1 SGHKS, CDR2 YYEKEE (reference sequence). This table comes from immunoSEQ multiplex PCR, and its TCRdb copy is limited to in-frame clones, with some not included. The profile shows roughly 250,000 clones, roughly nine tenths of them singletons. Material for sequencing was peripheral blood. The sequence came from a woman aged 30 to 39 with COVID-19, enrolled during active disease. J is TRBJ1-2 and V is TRBV5-5, with no clear D. The CDR3 DNA reads TGTGCCAGCAGCCTTGGGAGCTATGGCTACACCTTC. Amino acids: CASSLGSYGYTF. The entire variable domain, with the rest obtained from reference TRBV5-5 and TRBJ1-2, is as follows: DAGVTQSPTHLIKTRGQQVTLRCSPISGHKSVSWYQQVLGQGPQFIFQYYEKEERGRGNFPDRFSARQFPNYSSELNVNALLLGDSALYLCASSLGSYGYTFGSGTRLTVV.